The 6 T cell receptor beta chains below were found in one sample sequenced in a study of neoadjuvant nivolumab and ipilimumab in lung cancer. Assay used: immunoSEQ multiplex PCR; TCRdb lists only in-frame clones, some missing. The table has about 26,000 clones, approximately 85% seen once. The sample here was tumor tissue, taken after neoadjuvant nivolumab, alone or with ipilimumab, at or shortly before surgery. These receptor sequences come from an adult with non-small cell lung cancer.

The chain combines TRBV6-5 with TRBJ2-5; 8 bases map to TRBD1. The ends lost 6 bases at V and 2 bases at J; junction bases unmatched: 5. This CDR3 comprises 14 residues. Germline V gene sequence: CDR1 MNHEY, CDR2 SVGAGI. The CDR3 spells CASRPRTGQETQYF. In nucleotides, the CDR3 is TGTGCCAGCAGACCAAGGACAGGGCAAGAGACCCAGTACTTC.

The rearrangement uses TRBV18 and TRBJ2-1; D is uncertain. From germline, CDR1 is KGHSH and CDR2 LQKENI. The ends were cut back, 9 bases at V and 5 bases at J, with 20 bases in the middle. This CDR3 has 15 residues. CDR3 DNA: TGTGCCAGTTCATGGGGTCGGCAGGCCAACAATGAGCAGTTCTTC. Its protein product is CASSWGRQANNEQFF.

The rearrangement links TRBV5-1 to TRBJ2-5; either TRBD1 or TRBD2 may supply D (7 bases each). V lost 5 bases, J lost 5 bases, and 19 bases lay in between. The CDR3 totals 15 residues. The germline CDR1 and CDR2 sequences are SGHRS and YFSETQ. CDR3 protein: CASSLGGMTGETQYF. The CDR3 DNA is TGCGCCAGCAGTCTGGGGGGGATGACAGGGGAGACCCAGTACTTC.

This chain joins TRBV11-2 and TRBJ2-1; 9 nucleotides match TRBD2. The V gene's germline CDR1 is SGHAT and CDR2 FQNNGV. The V gene end was trimmed by 3 bases and the J gene end by 8 bases; junction bases not matched to a gene: 8. The CDR3 is 15 residues long. CDR3 in amino acids: CASSFRGRAGDEQFF. The CDR3 DNA sequence: TGTGCCAGCAGCTTTCGCGGGAGGGCCGGAGATGAGCAGTTCTTC.

This clone was picked up one time. The chain uses TRBV5-4 and TRBJ2-1; the D call may be TRBD1 or TRBD2 (5 bases each). The V gene's germline CDR1 is SGHNT and CDR2 YYREEE (reference sequence). The V and J ends lost 6 bases and 7 bases respectively, with 17 bases between them. CDR3 size: 14 residues. DNA for the CDR3: TGTGCCAGCACCTGGAGAGGGACGGGGAATGAGCAGTTCTTC. Its translation is CASTWRGTGNEQFF.

The rearrangement links TRBV5-1 to TRBJ2-1; no firm D call. This CDR3 is 16 amino acids long. The V gene's germline CDR1 is SGHRS and CDR2 YFSETQ. V lost 0 bases and J 0 bases, leaving 10 bases between the germline ends. The CDR3 DNA reads as TGCGCCAGCAGCTTGGGAGCGCGAGGCTCCTACAATGAGCAGTTCTTC. Amino acids: CASSLGARGSYNEQFF.